Many counts were recorded for the clone carrying this TCR beta chain. Its specificity is not known. The germline CDR1 and CDR2 sequences are SGHTA and FQGNSA. V dropped 5 bases and J dropped 0 bases, with 10 bases sitting between them. The CDR3 runs 14 residues. TCRdb fed the reads into MiXCR, producing one record per CDR3 protein. In the table there are about 83,000 distinct CDR3 sequences, around 28% of which are singletons. The sample belongs to a study of T cell repertoires in cytomegalovirus infection. In the study overall: HLA-B-restricted CMV epitopes that are well studied, plus recently identified HLA-C-restricted ones, were used by the study. Public TCR beta signatures indicated both CMV infection and matching HLA type. Study findings and constraints: Carriage of CMV together with the relevant HLA was identifiable through cumulative public TCR beta family frequency. Dominant in the ex vivo response were TCR beta clonotypes restricted by HLA-C and specific for CMV.

This receptor was identified in a human donor in good health (CMV status not recorded). Some clones in this sample may be carry-over from other donors' samples. The rearrangement links TRBV7-2 to TRBJ1-1; D is unclear. The starting material was CD8+ T cells from cultured PBMCs, obtained from culture after CMV antigen stimulation. The CDR3 here is CASSPRTVNTEAFF. The CDR3 DNA follows: TGTGCCAGCAGCCCTCGGACGGTGAACACTGAAGCTTTCTTT.